The TCR beta chain under discussion was sequenced for a study of cytomegalovirus exposure and HLA in healthy donors. PCR involved 60 Vbeta and 13 Jbeta primers. Assay used: immunoSEQ multiplex PCR; TCRdb lists only in-frame clones, some missing. The sample shows about 160,000 clones, about 80% of them seen only once. Trimming stripped 1 base from V and 7 bases from J, with 14 bases between. The germline V gene encodes CDR1 LGHNA and CDR2 YNFKEQ. CDR3 size: 15 residues. The V call is TRBV4-2, the J call TRBJ1-5; D perhaps matches TRBD1 (5 bases). The material sequenced was PBMCs. This TCR was recovered from a man aged 18 to 30 in good health and CMV-seropositive. The CDR3 is CASSQVGGPKQPQHF. CDR3 coding DNA: TGTGCCAGCAGCCAAGTGGGGGGACCTAAACAGCCCCAGCATTTT.